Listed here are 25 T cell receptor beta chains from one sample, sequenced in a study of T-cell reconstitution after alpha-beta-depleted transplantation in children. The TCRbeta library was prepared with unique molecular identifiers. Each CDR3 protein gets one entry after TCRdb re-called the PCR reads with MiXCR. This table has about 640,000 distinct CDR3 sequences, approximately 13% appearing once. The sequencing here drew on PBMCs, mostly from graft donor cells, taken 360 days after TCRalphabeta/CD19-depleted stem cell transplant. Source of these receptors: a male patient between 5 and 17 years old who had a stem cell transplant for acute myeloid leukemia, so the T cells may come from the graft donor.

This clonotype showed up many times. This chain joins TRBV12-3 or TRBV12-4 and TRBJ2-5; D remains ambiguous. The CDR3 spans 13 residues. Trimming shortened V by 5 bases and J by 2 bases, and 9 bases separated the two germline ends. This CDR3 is CASSNRYQETQYF. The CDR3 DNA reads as TGTGCCAGCAGTAACCGATATCAAGAGACCCAGTACTTC.

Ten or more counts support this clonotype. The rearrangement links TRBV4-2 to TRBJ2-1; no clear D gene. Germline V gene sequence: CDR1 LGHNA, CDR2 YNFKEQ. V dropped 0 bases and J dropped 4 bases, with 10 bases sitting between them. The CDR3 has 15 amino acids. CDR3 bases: TGTGCCAGCAGCCAAGATAGGTGGGCGTACAATGAGCAGTTCTTC. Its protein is CASSQDRWAYNEQFF.

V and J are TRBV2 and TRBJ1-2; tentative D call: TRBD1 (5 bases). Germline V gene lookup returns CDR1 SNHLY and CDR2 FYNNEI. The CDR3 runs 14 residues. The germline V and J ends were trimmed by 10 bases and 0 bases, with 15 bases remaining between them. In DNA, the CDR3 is TGTGCCACCCAGACAGCGGCAGCTAACTATGGCTACACCTTC. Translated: CATQTAAANYGYTF.

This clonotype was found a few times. CDR3: CASSLRLAGRLYF. The CDR3 region has the DNA TGTGCCAGCAGTTTGCGACTAGCGGGGCGGCTATATTTT. V is TRBV12-3 or TRBV12-4 and J is TRBJ2-3; TRBD2 matches at 11 bases. With 3 bases clipped from V and 15 bases from J, the junction kept 8 bases outside the gene matches. The CDR3 sequence is 13 residues long.

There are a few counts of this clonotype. Here the CDR3 DNA reads TGTGCCAGCAGCTTGGAGGCGGGGGGCTTGAAGCTTTTCTTT. Translation: CASSLEAGGLKLFF. The chain is built from TRBV5-6 and TRBJ1-1; maybe TRBD1 (6 bases). V was cut by 0 bases and J by 13 bases, with 19 bases left in between. This CDR3 has 14 residues. Germline V gives CDR1 SGHDT, CDR2 YYEEEE.

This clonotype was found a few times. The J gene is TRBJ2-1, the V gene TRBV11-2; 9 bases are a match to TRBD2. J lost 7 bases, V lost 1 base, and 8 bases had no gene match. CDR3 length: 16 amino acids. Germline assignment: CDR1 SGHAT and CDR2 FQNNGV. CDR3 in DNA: TGTGCCAGCAGCTTAGTGGTGCGGGAGGGCCGGAATGAGCAGTTCTTC. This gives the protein CASSLVVREGRNEQFF.

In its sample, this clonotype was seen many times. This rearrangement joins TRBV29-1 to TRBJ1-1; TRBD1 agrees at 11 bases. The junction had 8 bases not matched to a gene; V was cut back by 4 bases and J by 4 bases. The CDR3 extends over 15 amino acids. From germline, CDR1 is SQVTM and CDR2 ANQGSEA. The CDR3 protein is CSVGTGGLRSTEAFF. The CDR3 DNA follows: TGCAGCGTTGGGACAGGGGGCTTACGCAGCACTGAAGCTTTCTTT. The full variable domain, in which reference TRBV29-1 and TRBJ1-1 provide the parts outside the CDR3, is SAVISQKPSRDICQRGTSLTIQCQVDSQVTMMFWYRQQPGQSLTLIATANQGSEATYESGFVIDKFPISRPNLTFSTLTVSNMSPEDSSIYLCSVGTGGLRSTEAFFGQGTRLTVV.

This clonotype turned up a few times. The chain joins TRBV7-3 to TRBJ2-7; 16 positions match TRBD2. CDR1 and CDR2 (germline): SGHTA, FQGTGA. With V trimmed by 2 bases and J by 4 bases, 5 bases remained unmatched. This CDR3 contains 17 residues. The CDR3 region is CASSLQGLAGGPYEQYF. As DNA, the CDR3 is TGTGCCAGCAGCTTACAGGGACTAGCGGGAGGGCCGTACGAGCAGTACTTC.

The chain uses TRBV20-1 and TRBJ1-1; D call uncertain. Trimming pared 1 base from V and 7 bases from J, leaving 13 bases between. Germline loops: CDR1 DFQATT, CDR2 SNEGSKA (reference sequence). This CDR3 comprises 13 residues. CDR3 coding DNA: TGCAGTGCTAGAGCCGACGGTGAAGGTGAAGCTTTCTTT. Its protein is CSARADGEGEAFF.

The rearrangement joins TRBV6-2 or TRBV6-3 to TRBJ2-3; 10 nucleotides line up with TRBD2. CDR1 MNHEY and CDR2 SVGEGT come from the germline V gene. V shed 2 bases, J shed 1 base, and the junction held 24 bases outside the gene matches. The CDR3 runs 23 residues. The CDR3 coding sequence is TGTGCCAGCAGTTACCTCCGGGTCATAAGCGGGAGGGCCACGCCGGGGGGCACAGATACGCAGTATTTT. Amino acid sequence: CASSYLRVISGRATPGGTDTQYF.

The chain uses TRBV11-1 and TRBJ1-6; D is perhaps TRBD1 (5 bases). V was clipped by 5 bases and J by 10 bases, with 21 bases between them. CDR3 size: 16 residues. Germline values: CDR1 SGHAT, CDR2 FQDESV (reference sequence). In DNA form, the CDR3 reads TGTGCCAGCAGCCGGGGCTGGGACCGGCAGTCCTCACCCCTCCACTTT. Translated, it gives CASSRGWDRQSSPLHF.

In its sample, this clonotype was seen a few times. The CDR3 DNA reads as TGTGCCAGCAGTCCCGGGACTAGGGGGATGTGGCTTTACGAGCAGTACTTC. This gives the protein CASSPGTRGMWLYEQYF. This rearrangement joins TRBV12-3 or TRBV12-4 to TRBJ2-7; 8 bases align to TRBD2. The CDR3 totals 17 residues. J gave up 4 bases and V 5 bases, and 16 bases lay outside the gene matches.

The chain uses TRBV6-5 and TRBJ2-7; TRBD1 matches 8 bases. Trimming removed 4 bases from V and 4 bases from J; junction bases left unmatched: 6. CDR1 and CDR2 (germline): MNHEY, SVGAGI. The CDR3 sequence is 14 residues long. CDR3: CASSSPGGAYEQYF. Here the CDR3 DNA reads TGTGCCAGCAGTTCGCCAGGGGGCGCGTACGAGCAGTACTTC.

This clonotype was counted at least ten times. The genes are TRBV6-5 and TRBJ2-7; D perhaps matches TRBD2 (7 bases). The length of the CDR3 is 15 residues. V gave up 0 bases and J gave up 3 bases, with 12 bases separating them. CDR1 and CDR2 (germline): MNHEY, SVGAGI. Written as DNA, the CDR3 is TGTGCCAGCAGTTACTCGGGGGGGCGCGGCTACGAGCAGTACTTC. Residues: CASSYSGGRGYEQYF.

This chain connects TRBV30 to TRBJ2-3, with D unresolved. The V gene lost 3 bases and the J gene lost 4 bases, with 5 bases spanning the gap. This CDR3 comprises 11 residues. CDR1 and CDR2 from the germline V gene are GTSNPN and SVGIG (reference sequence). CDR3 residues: CAWRRSDTQYF. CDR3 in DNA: TGTGCCTGGAGACGCTCAGATACGCAGTATTTT.

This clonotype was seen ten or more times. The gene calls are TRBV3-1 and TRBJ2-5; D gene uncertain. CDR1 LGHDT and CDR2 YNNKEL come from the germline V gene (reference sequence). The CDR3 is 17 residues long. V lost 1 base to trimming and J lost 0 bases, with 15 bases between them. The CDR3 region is CASSQVLTATYQETQYF. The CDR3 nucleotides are TGTGCCAGCAGCCAAGTACTTACAGCGACGTACCAAGAGACCCAGTACTTC.

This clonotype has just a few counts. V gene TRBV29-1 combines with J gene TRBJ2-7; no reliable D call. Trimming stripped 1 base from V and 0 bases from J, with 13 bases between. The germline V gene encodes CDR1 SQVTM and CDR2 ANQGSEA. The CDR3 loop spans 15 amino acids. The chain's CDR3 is CSVEVPALPSYEQYF. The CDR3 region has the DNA TGCAGCGTTGAAGTTCCGGCACTTCCCTCCTACGAGCAGTACTTC.

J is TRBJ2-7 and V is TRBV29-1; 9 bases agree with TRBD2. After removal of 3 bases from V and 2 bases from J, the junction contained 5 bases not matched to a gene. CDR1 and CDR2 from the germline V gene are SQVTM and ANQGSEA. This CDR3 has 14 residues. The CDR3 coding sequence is TGCAGCGTTGATCGGCGGGAGGGCCCCTACGAGCAGTACTTC. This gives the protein CSVDRREGPYEQYF.

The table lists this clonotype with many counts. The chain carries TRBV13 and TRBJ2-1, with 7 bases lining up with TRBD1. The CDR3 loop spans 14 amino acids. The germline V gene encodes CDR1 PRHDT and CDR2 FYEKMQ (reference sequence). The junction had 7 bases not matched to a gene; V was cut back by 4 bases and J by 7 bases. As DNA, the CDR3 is TGTGCCAGCAGCTACGGGACAGTAAATAATGAGCAGTTCTTC. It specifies CASSYGTVNNEQFF.

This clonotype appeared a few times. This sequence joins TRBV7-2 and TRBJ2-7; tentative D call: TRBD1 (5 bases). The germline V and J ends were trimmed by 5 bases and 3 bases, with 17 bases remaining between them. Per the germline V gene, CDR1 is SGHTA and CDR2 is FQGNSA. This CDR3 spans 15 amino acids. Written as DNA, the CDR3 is TGTGCCAGCAGCCTACAGTCAGGGAAGTTCTACGAGCAGTACTTC. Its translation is CASSLQSGKFYEQYF.

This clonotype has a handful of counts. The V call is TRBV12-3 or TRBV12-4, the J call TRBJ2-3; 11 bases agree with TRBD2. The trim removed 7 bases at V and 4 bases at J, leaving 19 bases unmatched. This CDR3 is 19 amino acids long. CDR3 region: CASNAPSGRPRVGADTQYF. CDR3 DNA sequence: TGTGCCAGCAATGCCCCTAGCGGGAGGCCGCGGGTTGGAGCAGATACGCAGTATTTT.

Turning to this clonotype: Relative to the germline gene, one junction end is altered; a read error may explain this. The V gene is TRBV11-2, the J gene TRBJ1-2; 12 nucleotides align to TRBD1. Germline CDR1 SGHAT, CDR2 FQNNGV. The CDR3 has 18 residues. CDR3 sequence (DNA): TGTGCCAGCAGCTTAGTTGGGACAGGGGGCGCCGCTAACTATGGCAACACCTTC. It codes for CASSLVGTGGAANYGNTF.

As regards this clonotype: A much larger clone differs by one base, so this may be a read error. The CDR3 loop reads CSVDGSREETQYF. The CDR3 bases are TGCAGCGTTGATGGGTCTAGAGAAGAGACCCAGTACTTC. The rearrangement links TRBV29-1 to TRBJ2-5; D not certain. This CDR3 spans 13 amino acids. Trimming shortened V by 3 bases and J by 3 bases, and 11 bases separated the two germline ends. Germline lookup yields CDR1 SQVTM and CDR2 ANQGSEA.

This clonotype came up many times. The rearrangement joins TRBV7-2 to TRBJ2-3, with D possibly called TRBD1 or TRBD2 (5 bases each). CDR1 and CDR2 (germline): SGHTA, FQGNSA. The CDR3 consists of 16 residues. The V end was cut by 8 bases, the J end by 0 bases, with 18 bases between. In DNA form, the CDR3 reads TGTGCCAGCTCCCGGGACGGATTATCTAGCACAGATACGCAGTATTTT. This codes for CASSRDGLSSTDTQYF. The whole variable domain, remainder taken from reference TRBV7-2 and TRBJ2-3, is GAGVSQSPSNKVTEKGKDVELRCDPISGHTALYWYRQSLGQGLEFLIYFQGNSAPDKSGLPSDRFSAERTGGSVSTLTIQRTQQEDSAVYLCASSRDGLSSTDTQYFGPGTRLTVL.

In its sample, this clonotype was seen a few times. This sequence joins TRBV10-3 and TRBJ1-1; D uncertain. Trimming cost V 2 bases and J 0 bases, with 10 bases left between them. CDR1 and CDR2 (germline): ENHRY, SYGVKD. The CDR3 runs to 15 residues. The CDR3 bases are TGTGCCATCAGTGAGCATGGGGAGATGAACACTGAAGCTTTCTTT. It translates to CAISEHGEMNTEAFF.